This note documents a single T cell receptor beta chain sequence. Replicate PCRs from sorted subsets contained around 200 ng DNA, which is 30,000 to 35,000 T cell genomes. Clones were sequenced by immunoSEQ multiplex PCR, and TCRdb holds only the in-frame ones, with some missing. The sample records over a million clones, approximately 80% being singletons. This sample was taken from a study of shared clonotypes between healthy human individuals. The germline CDR1 and CDR2 sequences are SGHDN and FVKESK. The trim removed 2 bases at V and 8 bases at J, leaving 7 bases unmatched. There are 14 residues in the CDR3.

The chain carries TRBV14 and TRBJ2-7; 9 nucleotides align to TRBD2. Sequences were obtained from memory CD4+ T cells from PBMCs. As to subset: CD45RA-negative fraction. The receptor comes from a man younger than 35 in good health. Some clones in this sample may be carry-over from other donors' samples. The CDR3 sequence: CASSQSTSGTQQYF. The CDR3 DNA reads as TGTGCCAGCAGCCAATCGACTAGCGGTACTCAGCAGTACTTC.